This TCR beta chain was recovered during a study of blood T cell repertoires in COVID-19. Background on the study: T cells, B-cell-depleted T cells, or PBMCs supplied cDNA or gDNA.

Authors' data handling: Counts of nucleated cells, estimated from reference gene primer amplification, were obtained. Profiling relied on immunoSEQ multiplex PCR, and the TCRdb table lists in-frame clones only, not all of them. That table supplies the V and J calls and clone size; D and trimming were determined from the DNA. The data hold around 250,000 clones, with 85% to 90% observed a single time. Participants came from fewer than 25 US areas, aged roughly 18 to 95 years. Assignments of participants to cohorts depended upon their own reported clinical history. The junction had 9 bases not matched to a gene; V was cut back by 7 bases and J by 3 bases. The CDR3 totals 17 residues. The germline V gene encodes CDR1 LNHDA and CDR2 SQIVND (reference sequence).

The sequencing sample was made of PBMCs or T cells enriched from blood (not recorded which). The chain couples TRBV19 to TRBJ1-4, with TRBD1 matching over 12 bases. This sequence was found in a man aged 18-30 years who had recovered from COVID-19. The DNA of the CDR3 is TGTGCCAGTACCTCGGGGACAGGGGGCGCGTCTAATGAAAAACTGTTTTTT. Translated: CASTSGTGGASNEKLFF.